These T cell receptor beta chains were read from a single sample in a study of identical twins. In TCRdb, the 5' RACE reads were re-called with MiXCR into one record per CDR3 protein. The sample includes roughly 690,000 distinct CDR3 sequences, about 20% of them seen just once. These same records also appear under a second study, on T cells expressing NK-cell markers.

Sequences were obtained from PBMCs. These receptors came from a woman younger than 30 in good health. Each CDR3 is given without its conserved first and last residue.

V	J	CDR3
TRBV4-3	TRBJ1-2	ASSQGEGNRYGYT
TRBV5-4	TRBJ1-2	ASSSDRVLYGYT
TRBV11-2	TRBJ2-1	ASSPNPGLAYNEQF
TRBV7-9	TRBJ2-3	ASRRLAGLEDTQY
TRBV2	TRBJ1-1	ASEKELRTEAF
TRBV6-5	TRBJ2-7	ASSWGTGAEQY
TRBV7-2	TRBJ2-7	ASSMRQGHEQY
TRBV20-1	TRBJ2-3	SASLLRLVISQSTDTQY
TRBV6-1	TRBJ2-7	ASSLIGLGAEQY
TRBV20-1	TRBJ2-1	SAQHPAGINEQF
TRBV6-5	TRBJ2-7	ASSYKRKGTGLS
TRBV12-3/TRBV12-4	TRBJ1-4	ASLRSGTMREKLF
TRBV11-2	TRBJ1-2	ASSPRQGPLAVGYT
TRBV5-1	TRBJ2-3	ASRGGGADTQY
TRBV28	TRBJ2-1	ASSSSGASSYNEQF
TRBV27	TRBJ1-2	ATRRGYGYT
TRBV6-1	TRBJ1-6	ASSFSRGGARSPLH
TRBV20-1	TRBJ2-3	SASGSGDTQY
TRBV20-1	TRBJ2-4	SAAQGATNIQY
TRBV20-1	TRBJ1-3	SARGGIAGNTIY
TRBV5-1	TRBJ1-1	ASSKTANTEAF
TRBV12-3/TRBV12-4	TRBJ1-2	ASRKGYYGYT
TRBV5-6	TRBJ2-5	ASSIGEGETQY
TRBV29-1	TRBJ2-7	SVGDFYYEQY
TRBV5-4	TRBJ2-5	ASSLRQGGETQY
TRBV5-1	TRBJ2-7	ASSLGGTNEQY
TRBV15	TRBJ1-5	ATSTEEGRQPQH
TRBV7-9	TRBJ2-7	ASSLAPVEQY
TRBV7-9	TRBJ2-1	ASSGRRGKFGNEQF
TRBV12-3/TRBV12-4	TRBJ2-1	ASSLGAMGNEQF
TRBV5-1	TRBJ1-1	ASSFGGGRGF
TRBV20-1	TRBJ2-3	SASFGVGGDTQY